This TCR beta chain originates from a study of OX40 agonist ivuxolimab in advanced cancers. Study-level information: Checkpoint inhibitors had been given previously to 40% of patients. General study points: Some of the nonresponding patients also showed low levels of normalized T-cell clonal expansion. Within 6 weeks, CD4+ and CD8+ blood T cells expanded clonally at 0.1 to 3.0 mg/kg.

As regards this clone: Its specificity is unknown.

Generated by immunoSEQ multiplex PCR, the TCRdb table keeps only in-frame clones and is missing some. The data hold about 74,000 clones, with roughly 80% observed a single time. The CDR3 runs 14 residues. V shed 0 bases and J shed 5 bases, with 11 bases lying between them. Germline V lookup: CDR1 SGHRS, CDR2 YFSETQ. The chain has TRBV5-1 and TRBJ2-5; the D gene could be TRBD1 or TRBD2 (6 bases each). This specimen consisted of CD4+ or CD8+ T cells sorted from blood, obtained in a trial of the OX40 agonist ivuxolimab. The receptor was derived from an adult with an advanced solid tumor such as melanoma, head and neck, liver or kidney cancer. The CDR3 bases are TGCGCCAGCAGCTTGGACGGGGGCCTGGAGACCCAGTACTTC. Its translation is CASSLDGGLETQYF. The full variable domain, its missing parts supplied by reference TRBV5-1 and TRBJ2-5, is KAGVTQTPRYLIKTRGQQVTLSCSPISGHRSVSWYQQTPGQGLQFLFEYFSETQRNKGNFPGRFSGRQFSNSRSEMNVSTLELGDSALYLCASSLDGGLETQYFGPGTRLLVL.